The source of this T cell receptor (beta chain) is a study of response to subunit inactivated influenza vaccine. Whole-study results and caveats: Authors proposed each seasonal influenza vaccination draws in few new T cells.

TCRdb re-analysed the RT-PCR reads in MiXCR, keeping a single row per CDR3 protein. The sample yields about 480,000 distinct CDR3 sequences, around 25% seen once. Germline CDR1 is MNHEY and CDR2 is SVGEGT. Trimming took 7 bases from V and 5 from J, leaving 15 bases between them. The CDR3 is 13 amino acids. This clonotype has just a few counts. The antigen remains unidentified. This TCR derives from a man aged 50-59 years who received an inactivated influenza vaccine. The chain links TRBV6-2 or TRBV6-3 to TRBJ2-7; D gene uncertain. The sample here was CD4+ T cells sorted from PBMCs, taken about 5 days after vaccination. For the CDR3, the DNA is TGTGCCAGCAATAGGTCACCGGTGGACGAGCAGTACTTC. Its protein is CASNRSPVDEQYF.